This T cell receptor beta chain was recorded in a study of blood T cell repertoires in COVID-19. Study context: The United States, Italy and Spain were the sources of the acute and convalescent COVID-19 samples. In each case, the material was cDNA or gDNA derived from T cells, B-cell-depleted T cells, or PBMCs.

This clone was detected only once. Original handling: Nucleated cell number was recorded as an estimate derived from reference gene primer amplification. Repertoires were generated with immunoSEQ multiplex PCR, while TCRdb's copy carries only in-frame clones and drops some. Clone size and V and J calls were adopted from that table, with D and trimming inferred from the DNA. The repertoire consists of 160,000 or so clones, with 80% to 90% occurring once and the leading ten covering over 3.5%. The receptor comes from a woman in her fifties or sixties who had recovered from COVID-19. The sequencing sample was made of peripheral blood.

CDR3 bases: TGTGCCAGCAGCTTATCGGGGACTTACAATGAGCAGTTCTTC. As protein: CASSLSGTYNEQFF. J is TRBJ2-1 and V is TRBV7-9, with D possibly being TRBD2 (6 bases). Germline V CDR1 and CDR2: SEHNR, FQNEAQ (reference sequence). The CDR3 consists of 14 residues. Trimming cost V 2 bases and J 4 bases, with 9 bases left between them. The full variable domain, rest sourced from reference TRBV7-9 and TRBJ2-1, is DTGVSQNPRHKITKRGQNVTFRCDPISEHNRLYWYRQTLGQGPEFLTYFQNEAQLEKSRLLSDRFSAERPKGSFSTLEIQRTEQGDSAMYLCASSLSGTYNEQFFGPGTRLTVL.